These T cell receptor beta chains were read from a single sample in a study of blood T cell repertoires in COVID-19. Generated by immunoSEQ multiplex PCR, the TCRdb table keeps only in-frame clones and is missing some. The repertoire includes about 240,000 clones, around 80% of them detected once, and 3.4% sits in the top ten. Sequencing input: peripheral blood. All receptors derive from a woman aged 18-29 years with acute or convalescent COVID-19. The CDR3 runs from the conserved cysteine through the conserved F or W. Each record gives: D gene, J gene, V gene, clone size, CDR3 DNA, CDR3 protein. A D gene is named only where the DNA matches it firmly. Not every row has a clone size; where given, it reads once, few, many or a size class.

D: -; J: TRBJ1-1; V: TRBV24-1; size: -; DNA: TGTGCCACCAGCCCCCCAAGGAGGGGTGAAGCTTTCTTT; CDR3: CATSPPRRGEAFF
D: -; J: TRBJ1-5; V: TRBV29-1; size: few; DNA: TGCGTAAGTTGCCCCTCGGTGTTCATTTTTGGCAATCAGCCCCAGCATTTT; CDR3: CVSCPSVFIFGNQPQHF
D: TRBD1; J: TRBJ1-1; V: TRBV29-1; size: -; DNA: TGCAGCGTTTTTGTTCCCCGGGACAGGGGGCGCCTGGTGAACACTGAAGCTTTCTTT; CDR3: CSVFVPRDRGRLVNTEAFF
D: TRBD1; J: TRBJ1-2; V: TRBV18; size: once; DNA: TGTGCCAGCTCACCGACCGGGACAGGGAAAGGCGGCTACACCTTC; CDR3: CASSPTGTGKGGYTF
D: TRBD1; J: TRBJ2-1; V: TRBV6-2/TRBV6-3; size: -; DNA: TGTGCCAGCAGCACGGACAGGGGCTACAATGAGCAGTTCTTC; CDR3: CASSTDRGYNEQFF
D: TRBD1; J: TRBJ1-3; V: TRBV13; size: -; DNA: TGTGCCAGCAGAGAAGGACAGGGGGGAAACACCATATATTTT; CDR3: CASREGQGGNTIYF
D: -; J: TRBJ2-7; V: TRBV9; size: -; DNA: TGTGCCAGCAGCGTAGTTGGCCCTCCTGGCGAGCAGTACTTC; CDR3: CASSVVGPPGEQYF
D: TRBD1; J: TRBJ1-2; V: TRBV6-5; size: -; DNA: TGTGCCAGCAGAAGCGGACAGGGGCCGGTTTATGGCTACACCTTC; CDR3: CASRSGQGPVYGYTF
D: TRBD1; J: TRBJ2-2; V: TRBV5-1; size: -; DNA: TGCGCCAGCAGCTTTTCGGAAACAGGGGTGAGCACCGGGGAGCTGTTTTTT; CDR3: CASSFSETGVSTGELFF
D: TRBD1; J: TRBJ2-3; V: TRBV24-1; size: -; DNA: TGTGCCACCAGTGATCTGGGGACAGATGCGCAGTATTTT; CDR3: CATSDLGTDAQYF
D: -; J: TRBJ2-1; V: TRBV3-1/TRBV3-2; size: -; DNA: TGTGCCAGCAGCCAAGATAGCGGGACAGATGACCAACTCTCCTACAATGAGCAGTTCTTC; CDR3: CASSQDSGTDDQLSYNEQFF
D: TRBD1; J: TRBJ2-2; V: TRBV11-2; size: -; DNA: TGTGCCAGCAGCTCACTCACAGGGGTTAACACCGGGGAGCTGTTTTTT; CDR3: CASSSLTGVNTGELFF
D: TRBD1; J: TRBJ1-6; V: TRBV12-3/TRBV12-4; size: -; DNA: TGTGCCAGCAGGCCCGGACAGGATTCACCCCTCCACTTT; CDR3: CASRPGQDSPLHF
D: TRBD1; J: TRBJ2-3; V: TRBV7-2; size: once; DNA: TGTGCCAGCAGCTTAGGGGACAGGTTTCCAGATACGCAGTATTTT; CDR3: CASSLGDRFPDTQYF
D: -; J: TRBJ2-7; V: TRBV27; size: -; DNA: TGTGCCAGCAGTTTATCGTGGCAGTATACCCGCGAGCAGTACTTC; CDR3: CASSLSWQYTREQYF